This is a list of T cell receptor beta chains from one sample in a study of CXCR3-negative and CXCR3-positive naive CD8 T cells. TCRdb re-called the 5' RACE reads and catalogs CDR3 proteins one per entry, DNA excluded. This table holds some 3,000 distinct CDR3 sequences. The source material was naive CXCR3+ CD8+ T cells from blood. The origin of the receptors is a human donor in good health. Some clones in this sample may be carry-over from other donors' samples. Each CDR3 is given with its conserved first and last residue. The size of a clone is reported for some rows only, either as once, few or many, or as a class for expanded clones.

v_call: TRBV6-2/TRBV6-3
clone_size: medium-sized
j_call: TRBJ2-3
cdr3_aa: CASSYMTGVTDTQYF

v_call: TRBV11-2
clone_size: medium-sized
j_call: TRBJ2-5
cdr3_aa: CASSLDRDRGSTETQYF

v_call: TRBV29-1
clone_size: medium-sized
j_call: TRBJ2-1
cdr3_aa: CSVELGNEQFF

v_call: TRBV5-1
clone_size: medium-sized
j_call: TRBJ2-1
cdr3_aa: CASSQEPGLVNEQFF

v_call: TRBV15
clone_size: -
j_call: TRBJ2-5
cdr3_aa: CATSREGGQETQYF

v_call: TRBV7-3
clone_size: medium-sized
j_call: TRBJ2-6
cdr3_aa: CASSIPGQWAGANVLTF

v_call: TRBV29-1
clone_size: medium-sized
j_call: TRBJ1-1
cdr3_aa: CSVEDDGSEAFF

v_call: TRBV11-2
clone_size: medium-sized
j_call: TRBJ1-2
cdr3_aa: CASSSGQGPNYGYTF

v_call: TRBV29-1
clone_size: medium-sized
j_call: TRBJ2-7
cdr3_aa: CSVSPGQGTYEQYF

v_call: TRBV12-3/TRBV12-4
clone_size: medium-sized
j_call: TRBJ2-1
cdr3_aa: CASSHGGRYNEQFF

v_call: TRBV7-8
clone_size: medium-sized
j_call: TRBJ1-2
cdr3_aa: CASSLGHRNGYTF

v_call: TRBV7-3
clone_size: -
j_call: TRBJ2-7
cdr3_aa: CASSQVRGPFHEQYF

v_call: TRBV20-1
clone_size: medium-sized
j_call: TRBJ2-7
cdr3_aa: CSASPPNLYAEQYF

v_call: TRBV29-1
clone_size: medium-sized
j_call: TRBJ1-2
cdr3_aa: CSTLGRGFDGYTF

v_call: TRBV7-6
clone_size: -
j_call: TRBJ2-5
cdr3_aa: CASSHGLAEMGTQYF

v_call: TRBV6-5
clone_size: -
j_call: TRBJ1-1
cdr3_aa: CASYTPKYMNTEAFF

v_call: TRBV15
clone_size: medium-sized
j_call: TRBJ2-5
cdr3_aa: CATSRGGRETQYF

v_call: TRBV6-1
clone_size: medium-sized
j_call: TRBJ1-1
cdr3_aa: CASSGADTGGNTEAFF

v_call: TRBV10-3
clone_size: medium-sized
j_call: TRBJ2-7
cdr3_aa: CATQEGTSYEQYF

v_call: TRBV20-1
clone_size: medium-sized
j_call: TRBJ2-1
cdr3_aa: CSAREGGAPYNEQFF

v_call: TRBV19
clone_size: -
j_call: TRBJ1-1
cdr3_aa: CASSYSLNTEAFF

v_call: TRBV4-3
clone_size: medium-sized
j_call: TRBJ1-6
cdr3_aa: CASSQERTGINSPLHF

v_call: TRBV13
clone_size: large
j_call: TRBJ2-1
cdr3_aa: CASSERTSGGSYNEQFF

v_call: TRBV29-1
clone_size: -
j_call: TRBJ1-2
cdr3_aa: CSVGGRENYGYTF

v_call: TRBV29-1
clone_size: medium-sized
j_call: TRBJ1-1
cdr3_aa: CSVDSMNTEAFF

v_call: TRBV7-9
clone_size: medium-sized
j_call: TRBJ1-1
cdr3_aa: CASSSEGHTEAFF

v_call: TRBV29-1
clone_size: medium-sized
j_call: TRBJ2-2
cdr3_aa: CSVGGEAGELFF

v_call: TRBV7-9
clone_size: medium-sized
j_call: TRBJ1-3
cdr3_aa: CASSLGDTGNTIYF

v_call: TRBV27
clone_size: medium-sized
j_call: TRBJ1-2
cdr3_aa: CASRAAGLIYGYTF

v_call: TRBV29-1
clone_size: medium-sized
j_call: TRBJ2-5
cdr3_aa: CSVSGGFQETQYF

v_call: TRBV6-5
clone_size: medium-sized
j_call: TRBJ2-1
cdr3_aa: CASSYWTGEYNEQFF

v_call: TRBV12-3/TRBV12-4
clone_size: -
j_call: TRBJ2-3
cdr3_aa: CASFHLGRQTTPSTDTQYF

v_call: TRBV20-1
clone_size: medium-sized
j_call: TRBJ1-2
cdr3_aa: CSARDHRGVYGYTF

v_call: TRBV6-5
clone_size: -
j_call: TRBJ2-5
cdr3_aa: CASSYQGLAGLETQYF

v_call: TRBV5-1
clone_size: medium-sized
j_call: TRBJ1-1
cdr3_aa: CASSLANAGTEAFF

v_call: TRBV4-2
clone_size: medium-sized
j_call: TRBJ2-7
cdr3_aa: CASSQAVRTYEQYF

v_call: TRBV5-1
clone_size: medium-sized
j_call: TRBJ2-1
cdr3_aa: CASSWIDEQFF

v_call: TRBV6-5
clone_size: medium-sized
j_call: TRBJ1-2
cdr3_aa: CASSSGSYGYTF

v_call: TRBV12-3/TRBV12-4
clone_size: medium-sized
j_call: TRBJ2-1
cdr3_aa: CASSTGTEYNEQFF

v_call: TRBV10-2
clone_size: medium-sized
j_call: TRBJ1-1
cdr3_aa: CASLKEVRLNTEAFF